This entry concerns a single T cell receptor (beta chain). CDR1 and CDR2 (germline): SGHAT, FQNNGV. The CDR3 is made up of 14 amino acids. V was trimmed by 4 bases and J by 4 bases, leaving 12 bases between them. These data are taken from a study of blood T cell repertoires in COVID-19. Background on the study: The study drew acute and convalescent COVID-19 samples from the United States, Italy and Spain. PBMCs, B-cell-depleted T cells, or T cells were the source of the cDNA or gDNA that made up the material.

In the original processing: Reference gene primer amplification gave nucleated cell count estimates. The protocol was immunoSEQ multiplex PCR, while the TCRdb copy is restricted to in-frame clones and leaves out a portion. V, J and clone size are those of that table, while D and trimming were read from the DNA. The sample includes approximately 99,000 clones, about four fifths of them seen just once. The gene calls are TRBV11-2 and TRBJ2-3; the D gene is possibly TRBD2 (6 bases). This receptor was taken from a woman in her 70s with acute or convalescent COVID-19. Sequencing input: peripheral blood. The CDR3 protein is CASSSEGLADTQYF. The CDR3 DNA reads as TGTGCCAGCAGCTCGGAGGGGCTGGCAGATACGCAGTATTTT.